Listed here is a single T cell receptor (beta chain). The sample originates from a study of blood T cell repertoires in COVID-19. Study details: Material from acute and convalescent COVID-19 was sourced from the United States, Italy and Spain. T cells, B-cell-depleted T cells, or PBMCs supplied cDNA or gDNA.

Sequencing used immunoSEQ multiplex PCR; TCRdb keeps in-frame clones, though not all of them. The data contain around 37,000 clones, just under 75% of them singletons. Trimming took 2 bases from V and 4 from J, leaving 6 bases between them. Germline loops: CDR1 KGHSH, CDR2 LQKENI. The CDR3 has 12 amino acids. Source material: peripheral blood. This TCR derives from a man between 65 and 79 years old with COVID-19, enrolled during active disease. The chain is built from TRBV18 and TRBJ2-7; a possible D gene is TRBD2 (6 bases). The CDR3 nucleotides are TGTGCCAGCTCACCAGGAGGGTACGAGCAGTACTTC. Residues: CASSPGGYEQYF.